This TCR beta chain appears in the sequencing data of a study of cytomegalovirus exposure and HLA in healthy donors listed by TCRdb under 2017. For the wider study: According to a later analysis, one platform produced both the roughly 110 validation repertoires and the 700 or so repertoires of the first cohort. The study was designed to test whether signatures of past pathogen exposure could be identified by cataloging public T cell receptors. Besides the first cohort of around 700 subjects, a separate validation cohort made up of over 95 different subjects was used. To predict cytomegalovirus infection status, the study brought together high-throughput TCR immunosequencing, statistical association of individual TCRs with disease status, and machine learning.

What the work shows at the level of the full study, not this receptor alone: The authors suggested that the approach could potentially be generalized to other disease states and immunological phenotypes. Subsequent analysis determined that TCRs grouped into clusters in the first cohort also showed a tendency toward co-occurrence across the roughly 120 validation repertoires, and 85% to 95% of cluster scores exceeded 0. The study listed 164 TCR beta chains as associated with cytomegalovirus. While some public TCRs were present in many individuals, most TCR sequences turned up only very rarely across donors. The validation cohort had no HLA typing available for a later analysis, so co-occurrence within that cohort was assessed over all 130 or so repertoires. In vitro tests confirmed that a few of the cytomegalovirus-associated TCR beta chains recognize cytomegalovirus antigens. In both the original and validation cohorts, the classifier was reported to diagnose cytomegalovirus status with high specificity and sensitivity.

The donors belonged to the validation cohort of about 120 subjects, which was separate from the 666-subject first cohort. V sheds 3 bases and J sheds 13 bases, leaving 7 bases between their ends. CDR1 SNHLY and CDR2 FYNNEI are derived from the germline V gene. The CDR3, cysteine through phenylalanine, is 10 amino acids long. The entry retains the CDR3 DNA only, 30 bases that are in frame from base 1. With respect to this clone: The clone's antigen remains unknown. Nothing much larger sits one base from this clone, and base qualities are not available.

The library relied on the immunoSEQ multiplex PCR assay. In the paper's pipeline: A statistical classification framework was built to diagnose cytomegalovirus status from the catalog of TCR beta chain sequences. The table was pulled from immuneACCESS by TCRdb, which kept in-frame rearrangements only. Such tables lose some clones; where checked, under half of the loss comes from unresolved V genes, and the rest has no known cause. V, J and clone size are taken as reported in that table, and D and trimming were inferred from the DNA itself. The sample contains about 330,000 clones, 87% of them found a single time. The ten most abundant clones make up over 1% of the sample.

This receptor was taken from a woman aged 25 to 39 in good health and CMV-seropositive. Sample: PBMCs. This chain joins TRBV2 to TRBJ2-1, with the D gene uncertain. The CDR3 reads CASSDRSQFF. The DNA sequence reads TGTGCCAGCAGTGACAGATCACAGTTCTTC.